This is a list of T cell receptor beta chains from one sample in a study of control samples from healthy donors and cancer patients. Clones were sequenced by immunoSEQ multiplex PCR, and TCRdb holds only the in-frame ones, with some missing. The sample consists of about 57,000 clones, around 90% of them appearing once. The sequencing sample was made of PBMCs. The receptors derive from a man aged 25 to 45 with colorectal cancer. CDR3s include the opening cysteine and the closing phenylalanine or tryptophan. D genes are given only for firm matches. Clone size is given for some rows only: seen once, a few or many times, or a class if the clone is expanded.

CDR3nt | CDR3aa | v_gene | d_gene | j_gene | abundance
TGTGCCAGCACCGTCCCGGGACAGGGATTCTATGGCTACACCTTC | CASTVPGQGFYGYTF | TRBV21-1 | NA | TRBJ1-2 | NA
TGTCCGCGGGCCTTCAATTCACCCCTCCACTTT | CPRAFNSPLHF | TRBV27 | NA | TRBJ1-6 | NA
TGTGCCAGCAGCTCACCAGGGAAATTGAACACTGAAGCTTTCTTT | CASSSPGKLNTEAFF | TRBV7-9 | NA | TRBJ1-1 | NA
TGTGCCATCAGTGAGGCAGGGGGCAATCAGCCCCAGCATTTT | CAISEAGGNQPQHF | TRBV10-3 | NA | TRBJ1-5 | NA
TGTGCCTGGAAGTACATCCACCATTTTAACACTGAAGCTTTCTTT | CAWKYIHHFNTEAFF | TRBV30 | NA | TRBJ1-1 | NA
TGTGCTAGTGGTTTGAACAGCAATCAGCCCCAGCATTTT | CASGLNSNQPQHF | TRBV12-5 | NA | TRBJ1-5 | NA
TGTGCCAGCGGACACGGCAATCAGCCCCAGCATTTT | CASGHGNQPQHF | TRBV24-1 | NA | TRBJ1-5 | NA
TGTGCCAGTAGTATAAGGGTTGGACAGGGATCAGGGGAGCTGTTTTTT | CASSIRVGQGSGELFF | TRBV19 | TRBD1 | TRBJ2-2 | NA
TGTGCCAGCAGCCAAGATCGCGGGTTCGGGGAGCTGTTTTTT | CASSQDRGFGELFF | TRBV14 | NA | TRBJ2-2 | NA
TGTGCCAGCACCTTAGGACAGGGGGCTGGGGAGCTGTTTTTT | CASTLGQGAGELFF | TRBV5-4 | TRBD1 | TRBJ2-2 | NA
TGTGCCAGCAGCTCACAGGGGGCTCGGAACAATGAGCAGTTCTTC | CASSSQGARNNEQFF | TRBV7-2 | TRBD1 | TRBJ2-1 | NA
TGCGCCAGCAGTGATAGCGGGGGGGCCTACAATGAGCAGTTCTTC | CASSDSGGAYNEQFF | TRBV10-2 | TRBD2 | TRBJ2-1 | NA
TGTGCCAGCAGCTCAAGACGTTTAACTAATGAAAAACTGTTTTTT | CASSSRRLTNEKLFF | TRBV7-8 | NA | TRBJ1-4 | NA
TGCGCCAGCAGCACCGGCCCGGGAACAGGGTTCGGTGGAAACACCATATATTTT | CASSTGPGTGFGGNTIYF | TRBV5-1 | NA | TRBJ1-3 | NA
TGTGCCATCAGTGAGTCGATTTTGAGGGCTGAGGATGGCTACACCTTC | CAISESILRAEDGYTF | TRBV10-3 | NA | TRBJ1-2 | NA
TGTGCCAGCAGCTTTGGTGCCGGTTCACCCCTCCACTTT | CASSFGAGSPLHF | TRBV7-9 | NA | TRBJ1-6 | NA
TGTGCCAGCAGTTCTACCCGCGGGGAGCTGTTTTTT | CASSSTRGELFF | TRBV6-5 | NA | TRBJ2-2 | NA
TGTGCCAGCAGCCTCTTGGGGAATGGCTACACCTTC | CASSLLGNGYTF | TRBV11-2 | NA | TRBJ1-2 | NA
TGTGCTAGTGGTCGCAGGGGGCCAGACACCGGGGAGCTGTTTTTT | CASGRRGPDTGELFF | TRBV12-5 | TRBD1 | TRBJ2-2 | once
TGTGCCAGCTCACCCTCTCCGGCAGTTGGCTACACCTTC | CASSPSPAVGYTF | TRBV18 | NA | TRBJ1-2 | NA
TGTGCCTGGAAAGGTACAGGGAGTGAAACCGGGGAGCTGTTTTTT | CAWKGTGSETGELFF | TRBV30 | NA | TRBJ2-2 | NA
TGTGCCAGCAGCGTCTCGCAGGGGGGCGCAGACACTGAAGCTTTCTTT | CASSVSQGGADTEAFF | TRBV9 | TRBD1 | TRBJ1-1 | once
TGTGCCAGCAGTACCTCAGGGGACAGGCTCTACAATGAGCAGTTCTTC | CASSTSGDRLYNEQFF | TRBV28 | TRBD1 | TRBJ2-1 | NA
TGTGCCAGCAGTTTAGAGGGGACTTCAAAAAGCGGCGAGCAGTACTTC | CASSLEGTSKSGEQYF | TRBV27 | NA | TRBJ2-7 | NA
TGCGCCAGCAGCCCGGGACTAGCACCCTACAATGAGCAGTTCTTC | CASSPGLAPYNEQFF | TRBV4-1 | TRBD2 | TRBJ2-1 | NA
TGCGCCAGCAGCCAAGATGAGGGGGCTAGCTATGGCTACACCTTC | CASSQDEGASYGYTF | TRBV4-3 | TRBD1 | TRBJ1-2 | NA
TGTGCCACTACTCTAGCGGGGATGTGGAACACTGAAGCTTTCTTT | CATTLAGMWNTEAFF | TRBV5-4 | NA | TRBJ1-1 | NA
TGTGCCAGCAGTGACGGAGGGGGTGTATCCGGGGAGCTGTTTTTT | CASSDGGGVSGELFF | TRBV6-1 | NA | TRBJ2-2 | NA
TGCGCCAGCAGCCCACTCGAGGAGCGGGGGGGCGGAGATACGCAGTATTTT | CASSPLEERGGGDTQYF | TRBV4-3 | TRBD2 | TRBJ2-3 | once
TGTGCTAGCAGCCCCCTAATAAGTACCGGGGAGCTGTTTTTT | CASSPLISTGELFF | TRBV7-7 | NA | TRBJ2-2 | NA
TGTGCCACGGCAGGTTTTCCGAACACTGAAGCTTTCTTT | CATAGFPNTEAFF | TRBV19 | NA | TRBJ1-1 | NA
TGTGCCAGCTCACACCGTCCCGGGACAGGACCGAACACTGAAGCTTTCTTT | CASSHRPGTGPNTEAFF | TRBV18 | TRBD1 | TRBJ1-1 | NA
TGCGCCAGCAGCCCGTATCTCCTTCAGGGGATAGGTGACTATGGCTACACCTTC | CASSPYLLQGIGDYGYTF | TRBV5-1 | NA | TRBJ1-2 | NA
TGTGCCAGCAGCTCCCCATCGGCCCATCGGGGTACTGAAGCTTTCTTT | CASSSPSAHRGTEAFF | TRBV13 | NA | TRBJ1-1 | NA
TGTGCAGCGATCGAGGGCATGGAGACTGAAGCTTTCTTT | CAAIEGMETEAFF | TRBV12-3/TRBV12-4 | NA | TRBJ1-1 | few
TGTGCCAGCAGCCCGTTCCCTAGTGAAAAACTGTTTTTT | CASSPFPSEKLFF | TRBV5-6 | NA | TRBJ1-4 | few
TGTGCCAGCAGCTTAGTTCAGGGGGCAGCTTTCTTT | CASSLVQGAAFF | TRBV7-8 | TRBD1 | TRBJ1-1 | NA
TGCGCCAGCAGCCTATCTAAAGGACAGGGGTACAATGAGCAGTTCTTC | CASSLSKGQGYNEQFF | TRBV5-1 | TRBD1 | TRBJ2-1 | NA
TGTGCCAGCAGTAACCGGGACAGAACGAACACTGAAGCTTTCTTT | CASSNRDRTNTEAFF | TRBV6-6 | TRBD1 | TRBJ1-1 | NA
TGTGCCACCAGTGATTTACGGATGTTGGATACGCAGTATTTT | CATSDLRMLDTQYF | TRBV24-1 | NA | TRBJ2-3 | once
TGCGCCAGCAGCCAGCAGTCTGGATCGGGACTAGGCACAGATACGCAGTATTTT | CASSQQSGSGLGTDTQYF | TRBV4-1 | TRBD2 | TRBJ2-3 | NA
TGTGCCAGCAGCCAAGAGCCCAGGGGGATCTATGAGCAGTTCTTC | CASSQEPRGIYEQFF | TRBV14 | TRBD1 | TRBJ2-1 | NA
TGTGCCAGCAGCATAGCGGGGATTTCCTACGAGCAGTACTTC | CASSIAGISYEQYF | TRBV7-9 | TRBD2 | TRBJ2-7 | NA
TGCGCCAGCAGCCAATCAATGAGGGATACGCAGTATTTT | CASSQSMRDTQYF | TRBV4-3 | NA | TRBJ2-3 | NA
TGCAGCGTAGGGACAGTAATGAACACTGAAGCTTTCTTT | CSVGTVMNTEAFF | TRBV29-1 | TRBD1 | TRBJ1-1 | NA